Below, 30 T cell receptor beta chains from the same sample are listed, as sequenced in a study of blood T cells in healthy people across ages. It was with a sample-barcoded 5' primer and a J-beta primer mix that a second PCR of roughly 7 to 12 cycles was run. One entry per CDR3 protein results from TCRdb running MiXCR on the 5' RACE reads. The sample records some 1.5 million distinct CDR3 sequences, about 28% being singletons. Material: blood. Receptors were obtained from a woman aged 25-40 years in good health.

The rearrangement links TRBV6-6 to TRBJ2-5; 7 bases line up with TRBD2. CDR1 is MNHNY and CDR2 is SVGAGI in the germline V gene (reference sequence). The CDR3 length is 17 residues. Trimming took 0 bases from V and 5 from J; bases not matched to a gene: 12. The CDR3 reads CASSYSISSGRQETQYF. In DNA, the CDR3 is TGTGCCAGCAGTTACTCGATCAGTTCCGGGAGGCAGGAGACCCAGTACTTC.

Regarding this clonotype: At one end the junction does not follow the germline gene, possibly because of a read error. This chain uses TRBV7-2 with TRBJ2-5; 13 bases fit TRBD2. CDR1 is SGHTA and CDR2 is FQGNSA in the germline V gene. The CDR3 is made up of 17 amino acids. The CDR3 here is CANSLAGTSGAQETQYF. For the CDR3, the DNA is TGTGCCAACAGCTTAGCGGGGACTAGCGGGGCTCAAGAGACCCAGTACTTC.

This chain connects TRBV7-2 to TRBJ2-1; D call uncertain. Germline V gene sequence: CDR1 SGHTA, CDR2 FQGNSA. V was cut by 3 bases and J by 4 bases, with 13 bases left in between. The CDR3 loop spans 15 amino acids. The CDR3 DNA is TGTGCCAGCAGCTTCAACCCGGGCCTATACAATGAGCAGTTCTTC. Translating it yields CASSFNPGLYNEQFF.

This clonotype was counted between two and nine times. The chain combines TRBV11-2 with TRBJ2-1; a weak D match, TRBD1 (6 bases). This CDR3 has 13 amino acids. Trimming pared 2 bases from V and 10 bases from J, leaving 12 bases between. Germline V gene lookup returns CDR1 SGHAT and CDR2 FQNNGV. Here the CDR3 DNA reads TGTGCCAGCAGCTTACGACAGGAGGTCGAGCAGTTCTTC. Translated: CASSLRQEVEQFF.

This clonotype came up many times. The J gene is TRBJ1-2, the V gene TRBV20-1; D may be TRBD1 (5 bases). The germline CDR1 and CDR2 sequences are DFQATT and SNEGSKA (reference sequence). The CDR3 is 11 amino acids. The CDR3 region is CSERGYHGYTF. The CDR3 coding sequence is TGCAGCGAACGGGGGTATCATGGCTACACCTTC.

This clonotype was counted only a few times. The chain combines TRBV7-2 with TRBJ2-7, with 15 bases lining up with TRBD2. Germline CDR1 SGHTA, CDR2 FQGNSA. J gave up 2 bases and V 5 bases, and 7 bases lay outside the gene matches. The CDR3 runs 17 residues. The CDR3 reads CASSPAGLAGGAYEQYF. The CDR3 nucleotides read TGTGCCAGCAGCCCAGCGGGACTAGCGGGAGGAGCCTACGAGCAGTACTTC.

This clonotype was recorded many times. This chain links TRBV7-2 with TRBJ2-3, with D possibly matching TRBD1 (6 bases). The CDR3 is made up of 16 amino acids. The germline CDR1 and CDR2 sequences are SGHTA and FQGNSA. Deletions cut 2 bases from V and 0 bases from J, with 12 bases between. The CDR3 nucleotides read TGTGCCAGCAGCTTACAACGACAGGTTAGCACAGATACGCAGTATTTT. Protein: CASSLQRQVSTDTQYF. Combining the CDR3 with reference TRBV7-2 and TRBJ2-3 gives the whole variable domain GAGVSQSPSNKVTEKGKDVELRCDPISGHTALYWYRQSLGQGLEFLIYFQGNSAPDKSGLPSDRFSAERTGGSVSTLTIQRTQQEDSAVYLCASSLQRQVSTDTQYFGPGTRLTVL.

This clonotype came up many times. The CDR3 nucleotides are TGCAGCGTTGAAGAAAGTAACAGGGTGTACGACGAGCAGTACTTC. Translation gives CSVEESNRVYDEQYF. The chain couples TRBV29-1 to TRBJ2-7, with D possibly being TRBD1 (6 bases). Germline V gene lookup returns CDR1 SQVTM and CDR2 ANQGSEA. V gave up 0 bases and J gave up 5 bases, with 17 bases separating them. CDR3 length: 15 amino acids.

This clonotype occurred a few times. This chain uses TRBV12-3 or TRBV12-4 with TRBJ1-5, with 11 nucleotides matching TRBD1. J was trimmed by 7 bases and V by 1 base; bases with no gene match: 6. The CDR3 loop spans 16 amino acids. Written as DNA, the CDR3 is TGTGCCAGCAGTTTAGGATCGGACAGGGGGCGACAGCCCCAGCATTTT. Protein sequence: CASSLGSDRGRQPQHF.

V usage is TRBV6-2 or TRBV6-3 and J usage is TRBJ2-7, with 8 bases aligning to TRBD2. This CDR3 is built from 17 residues. Germline V CDR1 and CDR2: MNHEY, SVGEGT. V trimming: 2 bases; J trimming: 7 bases; junction bases outside the gene matches: 16. CDR3 amino acids: CASSYRSSGIIVNEQYF. For the CDR3, the DNA is TGTGCCAGCAGTTACAGGAGTAGCGGGATTATTGTCAATGAGCAGTACTTC.

This clonotype turned up a few times. A read error may account for a junction end that differs from germline. The chain links TRBV30 to TRBJ2-2, with a tentative D call TRBD2 (5 bases). Germline V CDR1 and CDR2: GTSNPN, SVGIG (reference sequence). The CDR3 runs to 13 residues. In DNA, the CDR3 is TGTGCCTGGAGCCCGTCGAACACCGGGGAGCAGTTTTTT. Translation gives CAWSPSNTGEQFF. Based on the CDR3 plus reference TRBV30 and TRBJ2-2, the full variable domain is SQTIHQWPATLVQPVGSPLSLECTVEGTSNPNLYWYRQAAGRGLQLLFYSVGIGQISSEVPQNLSASRPQDRQFILSSKKLLLSDSGFYLCAWSPSNTGEQFFGEGSRLTVL.

V and J are TRBV10-3 and TRBJ2-3, with D perhaps TRBD1 (5 bases). CDR3 length equals 13 residues. V was clipped by 3 bases and J by 2 bases, with 6 bases between them. Looked up from germline, CDR1 is ENHRY and CDR2 is SYGVKD. The CDR3 DNA reads as TGTGCCATCAGTGACAGGGCCACAGATACGCAGTATTTT. The encoded protein is CAISDRATDTQYF.

This clonotype was counted between two and nine times. Relative to the germline gene, one junction end is altered; a read error may explain this. V gene TRBV5-6 combines with J gene TRBJ1-2; unclear D gene. CDR1 is SGHDT and CDR2 is YYEEEE in the germline V gene. The CDR3 sequence is 13 residues long. CDR3 residues: CASSYGTNCGYTF. As DNA, the CDR3 is TGTGCCTCTTCGTACGGTACTAACTGTGGCTACACCTTC.

Notes on this clonotype: It may be a read error: a sequence one base away is much more abundant. This chain uses TRBV28 with TRBJ2-5; 8 bases map to TRBD2. CDR3 length equals 15 residues. Looked up from germline, CDR1 is MDHEN and CDR2 is SYDVKM. V lost 6 bases to trimming and J lost 2 bases; unmatched junction nucleotides: 8. CDR3 sequence reads: CASRTSRGAQETQYF. The CDR3 region has the DNA TGTGCCAGCAGGACCTCGCGGGGGGCACAAGAGACCCAGTACTTC.

The table lists this clonotype with a few counts. The chain joins TRBV7-2 to TRBJ2-1, with D uncertain. The assigned J gene may be wrong: the sequence end matches TRBJ2-7 better. In germline, CDR1 is SGHTA, CDR2 FQGNSA. This CDR3 is 16 amino acids long. The CDR3 nucleotides read TGTGCCAGCAGCCCCTATGTGGTCAGCTCCTACAATGAGCAGTACTTC. It translates to CASSPYVVSSYNEQYF.

This clonotype has more than one count but fewer than ten. This chain joins TRBV12-3 or TRBV12-4 and TRBJ2-7, with a tentative D call TRBD2 (5 bases). V lost 8 bases, J lost 3 bases, and 14 bases lay in between. This CDR3 region has 13 residues. CDR3 coding DNA: TGTGCCAGCTCGACGAACGGGGACTACGAGCAGTACTTC. As protein: CASSTNGDYEQYF.

This clonotype was counted at least ten times. The chain recombines TRBV29-1 with TRBJ1-1, with a weak D call TRBD1 (5 bases). CDR1 and CDR2 (germline): SQVTM, ANQGSEA. The CDR3 is 13 amino acids. The V end lost 4 bases, the J end lost 6 bases, and 15 bases lay between the germline ends. DNA for the CDR3: TGCAGCGTTGTAGGGGTTGGGGTACCTGAAGCTTTCTTT. Its protein is CSVVGVGVPEAFF.

The CDR3 is CASSLWRGDLGADTQYF. The CDR3 DNA follows: TGTGCCAGCAGCTTATGGCGGGGCGATCTAGGGGCAGATACGCAGTATTTT. The chain links TRBV7-2 to TRBJ2-3; maybe TRBD2 (6 bases). The V end was cut by 2 bases, the J end by 4 bases, with 19 bases between. In germline, CDR1 is SGHTA, CDR2 FQGNSA. The CDR3 sequence is 17 residues long.

V and J are TRBV12-3 or TRBV12-4 and TRBJ2-3; TRBD1 might be the D (5 bases). V was shortened by 1 base and J by 6 bases, with 14 bases between the two germline ends. This CDR3 spans 15 amino acids. Written as DNA, the CDR3 is TGTGCCAGCAGTTTAGTCCGCAGGGATTGGGATACGCAGTATTTT. It yields the protein CASSLVRRDWDTQYF.

This clonotype was counted only a few times. J is TRBJ2-7 and V is TRBV7-9; 9 bases are shared with TRBD1. There are 15 residues in the CDR3. Germline V CDR1 and CDR2: SEHNR, FQNEAQ (reference sequence). V shed 4 bases and J 4 bases; nucleotides not matched to a gene: 8. For the CDR3, the DNA is TGTGCCAGCAGCTCCCCGCCGGGACAGGGTTACGAGCAGTACTTC. This gives the protein CASSSPPGQGYEQYF. Supplemented by reference TRBV7-9 and TRBJ2-7, the full variable domain reads DTGVSQNPRHKITKRGQNVTFRCDPISEHNRLYWYRQTLGQGPEFLTYFQNEAQLEKSRLLSDRFSAERPKGSFSTLEIQRTEQGDSAMYLCASSSPPGQGYEQYFGPGTRLTVT.

In regard to this clonotype: A much larger clone lies a single base off, so this may be a read error. This chain uses TRBV29-1 with TRBJ2-7; D is undetermined. CDR1 and CDR2 from the germline V gene are SQVTM and ANQGSEA. V was clipped by 7 bases and J by 2 bases, with 15 bases between them. The CDR3 loop spans 13 amino acids. The chain's CDR3 is CSGADGIAYEQYF. As DNA, the CDR3 is TGCAGCGGTGCCGACGGAATCGCCTACGAGCAGTACTTC.

This clonotype has only a few counts. CDR3 protein: CASSEADGSYEQYF. In DNA, the CDR3 is TGTGCCAGCAGTGAAGCGGACGGCTCCTACGAGCAGTACTTC. The chain is built from TRBV6-1 and TRBJ2-7, with D uncertain. Germline CDR1 is MNHNS and CDR2 is SASEGT. The V gene lost 0 bases and the J gene lost 0 bases, with 6 bases spanning the gap. CDR3 length equals 14 residues.

The rearrangement links TRBV6-1 to TRBJ2-2, with D possibly being TRBD1 (5 bases). V lost 4 bases and J lost 0, with 9 bases in between. This CDR3 is 15 amino acids long. From germline, CDR1 is MNHNS and CDR2 SASEGT. The CDR3 nucleotides are TGTGCCAGCAGTGGGACACAAGCGAACACCGGGGAGCTGTTTTTT. Amino acid sequence: CASSGTQANTGELFF.

The V gene is TRBV5-1, the J gene TRBJ2-7, with D possibly being TRBD2 (6 bases). The tail of the sequence fits TRBJ2-5 better, so the J call may be wrong. Germline V CDR1 and CDR2: SGHRS, YFSETQ. The CDR3 contains 15 residues. CDR3 in DNA: TGCGCCAGCAGGCCCGGGACGGCGGGGCAAGAGACCCAGTACTTC. It translates to CASRPGTAGQETQYF.

V is TRBV20-1 and J is TRBJ2-3; TRBD2 might be the D (5 bases). The CDR3 loop spans 14 amino acids. Germline loops: CDR1 DFQATT, CDR2 SNEGSKA (reference sequence). The germline V and J ends were trimmed by 0 bases and 1 base, with 8 bases remaining between them. CDR3 nucleotide sequence: TGCAGTGCTAGAGATTTCGGGGGCACAGATACGCAGTATTTT. Its translation: CSARDFGGTDTQYF.

This clonotype was detected a few times. This chain uses TRBV27 with TRBJ2-2; D possibly corresponds to TRBD2 (6 bases). V was trimmed by 5 bases and J by 7 bases, leaving 14 bases between them. Germline CDR1 reads MNHEY; CDR2 reads SMNVEV (reference sequence). The CDR3 spans 14 residues. DNA of the CDR3: TGTGCCAGCAGTGGCCTCACTAGCTACGGGGAGCTGTTTTTT. Its protein product is CASSGLTSYGELFF.

In regard to this clonotype: The junction shows a germline mismatch at one end, possibly a read error. The rearrangement links TRBV7-9 to TRBJ1-2; weak D call: TRBD1 (6 bases). This CDR3 is built from 12 residues. From germline, CDR1 is SEHNR and CDR2 FQNEAQ (reference sequence). The CDR3 bases are TGTACCAGCAGCTTACAGGGCTATGGCTACACCTTC. Its protein is CTSSLQGYGYTF.

The rearrangement joins TRBV18 to TRBJ1-6; possibly TRBD1 for D (6 bases). CDR3 size: 15 residues. The germline gives CDR1 KGHSH, CDR2 LQKENI. V was pared by 2 bases and J by 10 bases, with 15 bases between. The CDR3 nucleotides are TGTGCCAGCTCACCAACGGGACCGGGGGGCTCACCCCTCCACTTT. As protein: CASSPTGPGGSPLHF.

The chain couples TRBV5-5 to TRBJ2-1, with D uncertain. The CDR3 extends over 12 amino acids. V was pared by 0 bases and J by 12 bases, with 10 bases between. From germline, CDR1 is SGHKS and CDR2 YYEKEE (reference sequence). CDR3 bases: TGTGCCAGCAGCTTGGCTGCCCGCCGGCAGTTCTTC. As protein: CASSLAARRQFF.

In DNA, the CDR3 is TGTGCCAGCAGTTTCAGGTCGGGACACACCAATGAAAAACTGTTTTTT. This gives the protein CASSFRSGHTNEKLFF. V usage is TRBV27 and J usage is TRBJ1-4; D perhaps matches TRBD1 (6 bases). V shed 3 bases and J shed 5 bases, with 16 bases lying between them. Germline loops: CDR1 MNHEY, CDR2 SMNVEV (reference sequence). The CDR3 consists of 16 residues.